These T cell receptor beta chains were read from a single sample in a study of blood T cell repertoires in COVID-19. Measured with immunoSEQ multiplex PCR; TCRdb has only the in-frame clones, and not every one. Seen here are over 120,000 clones, 80% observed once, and the top ten hold about 4%. What was sequenced was peripheral blood. Receptors were obtained from a man between 65 and 80 years old who had recovered from COVID-19. Both conserved end residues are part of each CDR3. A D gene is named only where the DNA matches it firmly. Some rows have no size entry. The others give once, few or many, or a class for an expanded clone.

NA	NA	TRBV15	13	TRBJ2-2	TGTGCCACCAGCAGAGACCGCACCGGGGAGCTGTTTTTT	CATSRDRTGELFF
TRBD1	once	TRBV19	17	TRBJ1-3	TGTGCCAGTAGTACCAGTCGGACAGGCTCATCTGGAAACACCATATATTTT	CASSTSRTGSSGNTIYF
NA	few	TRBV19	13	TRBJ1-2	TGTGCCAGTAACCCTGGGGGCGCGGATGGCTACACCTTC	CASNPGGADGYTF
NA	NA	TRBV6-5	15	TRBJ2-7	TGTGCCAGCAGTCCTCCGTCCGGGAACCTACCCGAGCAGTACTTC	CASSPPSGNLPEQYF
NA	once	TRBV27	15	TRBJ2-2	TGTGCCAGCAGTTTCGGGGGAGAACCCACCGGGGAGCTGTTTTTT	CASSFGGEPTGELFF
TRBD2	NA	TRBV9	18	TRBJ2-1	TGTGCCAGCAGCTCGGGGACTAGCGGGAGGGGGAGGAACAATGAGCAGTTCTTC	CASSSGTSGRGRNNEQFF
NA	NA	TRBV10-2	14	TRBJ2-1	TGCGCCACCGGGGCTAGCGACCACCTAACGGAGCAGTTCTTC	CATGASDHLTEQFF
TRBD2	NA	TRBV19	13	TRBJ2-1	TGTGCCAGTAGGGGGACTACCTCGGATGAGCAGTTCTTC	CASRGTTSDEQFF
TRBD2	NA	TRBV27	17	TRBJ2-1	TGTGCCAGCAGTCCGTGGACTAGCGGAAGCTCCTACAATGAGCAGTTCTTC	CASSPWTSGSSYNEQFF
NA	NA	TRBV9	13	TRBJ1-1	TGTGCCAGCAGCGTTTCATCGAACACTGAAGCTTTCTTT	CASSVSSNTEAFF
TRBD1	few	TRBV7-8	15	TRBJ2-7	TGTGCCAGCAGCGGGTCCGGGACAGGTTTCTACGAGCAGTACTTC	CASSGSGTGFYEQYF
NA	NA	TRBV5-1	16	TRBJ2-7	TGCGCCAGCAGCTTGGCTGGCGGGACGAAGACCTACGAGCAGTACTTC	CASSLAGGTKTYEQYF
TRBD2	NA	TRBV5-1	16	TRBJ2-2	TGCGCCAGCAGCTTGGGGACTAGCGGGAGGTCCGGGGAGCTGTTTTTT	CASSLGTSGRSGELFF
TRBD2	NA	TRBV6-1	18	TRBJ2-3	TGTGCCAGCAGTGTACAGGGAAGACTAGCGGGGATCACAGATACGCAGTATTTT	CASSVQGRLAGITDTQYF
NA	NA	TRBV3-1/TRBV3-2	15	TRBJ2-5	TGTGCCAGCAGCCAAGTGGTGGGGCCCCAAGAGACCCAGTACTTC	CASSQVVGPQETQYF
TRBD1	once	TRBV7-3	13	TRBJ2-4	TGTGCCAGCAGCGCTACAGGGGGCCTCATTCAGTACTTC	CASSATGGLIQYF
TRBD1	NA	TRBV29-1	12	TRBJ1-1	TGCAGCGTCAGGGGGCTGAACACTGAAGCTTTCTTT	CSVRGLNTEAFF
TRBD1	NA	TRBV14	17	TRBJ2-3	TGTGCCAGCAGAAAGGGACAGAAGAATTCGGGCACAGATACGCAGTATTTT	CASRKGQKNSGTDTQYF
NA	NA	TRBV19	15	TRBJ1-6	TGTGCCAGTAGTATAGGTGGTGACGGGTATTCACCCCTCCACTTT	CASSIGGDGYSPLHF
NA	NA	TRBV10-3	16	TRBJ2-3	TGTGCCATCAGTGATGTGGCGGGGACTAGCACAGATACGCAGTATTTT	CAISDVAGTSTDTQYF
TRBD2	NA	TRBV5-1	17	TRBJ2-3	TGCGCCAGCAGCTACGGGACTATGGCGGGCCTCACAGATACGCAGTATTTT	CASSYGTMAGLTDTQYF
NA	NA	TRBV4-1	13	TRBJ1-5	TGCGCCAGCAGCCAAGTTGCGGGTTCGCCCCAGCATTTT	CASSQVAGSPQHF
NA	NA	TRBV7-8	15	TRBJ2-3	TGTGCCAGCAGCTTAGGCCCGGGACAATTAGATACGCAGTATTTT	CASSLGPGQLDTQYF
NA	few	TRBV16	17	TRBJ2-3	TGTGCCAGCAGCCAAGTCACTGGGGCGTACCGCACAGATACGCAGTATTTT	CASSQVTGAYRTDTQYF
TRBD2	once	TRBV10-2	14	TRBJ2-3	TGCGCCACCGGGACTAGCGGGAGAGCAGATACGCAGTATTTT	CATGTSGRADTQYF
NA	few	TRBV7-9	11	TRBJ1-1	TGTGCCAGCAGCCGAGGCACTGAAGCTTTCTTT	CASSRGTEAFF
TRBD2	once	TRBV7-9	13	TRBJ2-7	TGTGCCAGCAGCTACGGGAGGGCCTACGAGCAGTACTTC	CASSYGRAYEQYF
NA	once	TRBV4-1	16	TRBJ2-3	TGCGCCAGCAGCCAAATCCAGGGGGCGCGGGGGGATACGCAGTATTTT	CASSQIQGARGDTQYF
NA	few	TRBV2	15	TRBJ2-3	TGTGCCAGCAGTGAGGTTCTAGCGAGCACAGATACGCAGTATTTT	CASSEVLASTDTQYF
TRBD1	NA	TRBV13	16	TRBJ2-1	TGTGCCAGCAGCACCTCTGGGACAGACTCCTACAATGAGCAGTTCTTC	CASSTSGTDSYNEQFF
TRBD2	NA	TRBV6-2/TRBV6-3	18	TRBJ2-5	TGTGCCAGCAGCAAGAGTTGGGTCACTAGCGGGAGGCTAGAGACCCAGTACTTC	CASSKSWVTSGRLETQYF
NA	few	TRBV12-3/TRBV12-4	13	TRBJ1-2	TGTGCCAGCAGTTTGGGGGCTGGCTATGGCTACACCTTC	CASSLGAGYGYTF
NA	NA	TRBV2	14	TRBJ1-5	TGTGCCAGCAGACCTGCCGGACAGAATCAGCCCCAGCATTTT	CASRPAGQNQPQHF
NA	once	TRBV5-6	14	TRBJ2-2	TGTGCCAGCAGCTTCGGGGGGCGCACCGGGGAGCTGTTTTTT	CASSFGGRTGELFF
NA	NA	TRBV6-5	13	TRBJ2-1	TGTGCCACCCGTAGCGGAACCGACAATGAGCAGTTCTTC	CATRSGTDNEQFF
TRBD2	NA	TRBV30	15	TRBJ2-1	TGTGCCTGGAGTGTAATTGCGGGAGTTACCAATGAGCAGTTCTTC	CAWSVIAGVTNEQFF
TRBD2	NA	TRBV6-5	13	TRBJ2-5	TGTGCCAGCAGAGGCGGGAGGGTGGAGACCCAGTACTTC	CASRGGRVETQYF
NA	NA	TRBV5-1	14	TRBJ2-1	TGCGCCAGCAGCTTGGAGTCGGGTAGGCACGAGCAGTTCTTC	CASSLESGRHEQFF
TRBD1	NA	TRBV7-2	17	TRBJ2-3	TGTGCCAGCAGTTTATCCGGGACAGGGGTCCGCACAGATACGCAGTATTTT	CASSLSGTGVRTDTQYF
NA	NA	TRBV19	14	TRBJ2-4	TGTGCCAGTAAAGGGGGTCCCACCAAAAACATTCAGTACTTC	CASKGGPTKNIQYF
TRBD2	NA	TRBV30	16	TRBJ2-5	TGTGCCTGGAGTGTACGGGCGGGAGGGTCCCAAGAGACCCAGTACTTC	CAWSVRAGGSQETQYF
TRBD2	NA	TRBV5-4	13	TRBJ2-1	TGTGCCAGCAGCTTGGCCCTAGCGGATGAGCAGTTCTTC	CASSLALADEQFF
NA	few	TRBV5-1	14	TRBJ2-6	TGCGCCAGCAGCTTGAATCTCGGGGCCAACGTCCTGACTTTC	CASSLNLGANVLTF
NA	once	TRBV19	16	TRBJ1-1	TGTGCCAGTAGTATAGAATACGGGGGGGAGGACACTGAAGCTTTCTTT	CASSIEYGGEDTEAFF
TRBD1	NA	TRBV18	14	TRBJ2-7	TGTGCCAGCTCAGGGACAGGTTCCCTTGACGAGCAGTACTTC	CASSGTGSLDEQYF
NA	NA	TRBV19	14	TRBJ2-1	TGTGCCAGTAGTCGCGCTAGCGCTTACAATGAGCAGTTCTTC	CASSRASAYNEQFF
NA	NA	TRBV7-9	14	TRBJ2-7	TGTGCCAGCAGCGAATGGGCTACCCCCTACGAGCAGTACTTC	CASSEWATPYEQYF
NA	NA	TRBV7-8	15	TRBJ2-2	TGTGCCAGCAGCTTAGGAACAGCGAACACCGGGGAGCTGTTTTTT	CASSLGTANTGELFF
TRBD1	NA	TRBV6-5	16	TRBJ1-1	TGTGCCAGCAGTTACGAAGGGACAGGGGGACTCGCTGAAGCTTTCTTT	CASSYEGTGGLAEAFF
NA	NA	TRBV14	16	TRBJ2-3	TGTGCCAGCAGCCAAGTGAGCGTGGGGCTCACAGATACGCAGTATTTT	CASSQVSVGLTDTQYF
TRBD2	once	TRBV6-5	15	TRBJ2-5	TGTGCCAGCAGTCGGTTGCTAGCGGGAGAAGAGACCCAGTACTTC	CASSRLLAGEETQYF
NA	NA	TRBV6-5	15	TRBJ2-1	TGTGCCAGCAGGGACGTCACCGGGAATCGGAATGAGCAGTTCTTC	CASRDVTGNRNEQFF
TRBD1	NA	TRBV6-6	15	TRBJ2-6	TGTGCCAGCAGTTTAACAGGGGCTGGGGCCAACGTCCTGACTTTC	CASSLTGAGANVLTF
NA	NA	TRBV5-1	14	TRBJ2-3	TGCGCCAGCAGCTTCTACGGGAGCACAGATACGCAGTATTTT	CASSFYGSTDTQYF
TRBD1	NA	TRBV7-2	18	TRBJ1-4	TGTGCCAGCAGCTTAGTTGGGACAGGGGAAAAGTCAGGAGAAAAACTGTTTTTT	CASSLVGTGEKSGEKLFF
NA	once	TRBV3-1/TRBV3-2	16	TRBJ2-2	TGTGCCAGCAGCGTAGTCCGGGTCCAGGGGACCGGGGAGCTGTTTTTT	CASSVVRVQGTGELFF
TRBD1	NA	TRBV5-4	14	TRBJ2-7	TGTGCCAGCAGCTTAGAAGGGGGCGATTACGAGCAGTACTTC	CASSLEGGDYEQYF
TRBD1	NA	TRBV28	14	TRBJ2-3	TGTGCCAGCAGCACAGGGGGTTCCACAGATACGCAGTATTTT	CASSTGGSTDTQYF
NA	NA	TRBV19	15	TRBJ1-5	TGTGCCAGTAGTTCAAAGAGGGAGACCAATCAGCCCCAGCATTTT	CASSSKRETNQPQHF